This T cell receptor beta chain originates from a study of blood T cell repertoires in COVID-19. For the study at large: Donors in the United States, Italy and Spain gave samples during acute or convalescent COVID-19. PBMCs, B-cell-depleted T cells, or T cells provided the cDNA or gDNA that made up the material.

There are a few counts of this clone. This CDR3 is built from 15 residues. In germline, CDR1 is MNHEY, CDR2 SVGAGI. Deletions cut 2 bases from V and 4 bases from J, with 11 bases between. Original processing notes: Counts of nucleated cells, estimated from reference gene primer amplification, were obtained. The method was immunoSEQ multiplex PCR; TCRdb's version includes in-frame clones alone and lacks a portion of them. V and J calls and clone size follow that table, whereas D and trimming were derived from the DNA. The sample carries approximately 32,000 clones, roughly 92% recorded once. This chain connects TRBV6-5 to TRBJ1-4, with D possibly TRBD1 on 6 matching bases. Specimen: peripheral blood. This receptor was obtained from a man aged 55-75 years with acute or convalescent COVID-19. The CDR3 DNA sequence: TGTGCCAGCAGTTACACCACAGGGATTAATGAAAAACTGTTTTTT. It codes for CASSYTTGINEKLFF.